A selection of T cell receptor beta chains follows, all from one sample in a study of Tregs in tolerant kidney transplant recipients. The method was immunoSEQ multiplex PCR; TCRdb's version includes in-frame clones alone and lacks a portion of them. Of 75,000 to 100,000 clones in the sample, 90% to 95% were seen once. The sequences come from CD4+ T cells from blood (PBMCs), collected 12 months after the transplant. Receptors were obtained from a human patient who received a combined kidney and bone marrow transplant. A subset of T cells may come from the graft donor. Both conserved end residues are part of each CDR3. The D gene is left open where the match is weak. Where a row states a size, it is once, few, many or the class of an expanded clone; other rows omit it.

J gene | V gene | clone size | D gene | CDR3 DNA | CDR3 protein
TRBJ2-1 | TRBV6-4 | - | - | TGTGCCAGCAATGTGGAGGTCTCCCATGAGCAGTTCTTC | CASNVEVSHEQFF
TRBJ1-2 | TRBV4-1 | - | TRBD1 | TGCGCCAGCAGCCCCGGGGAGGGACAGGGTTTACATGGCTACACCTTC | CASSPGEGQGLHGYTF
TRBJ1-2 | TRBV10-3 | - | - | TGTGCCATCAGTGAACAGACCTATGGCTACACCTTC | CAISEQTYGYTF
TRBJ2-3 | TRBV18 | - | TRBD2 | TGTGCCAGCTCATCCGGGGGGACAGATACGCAGTATTTT | CASSSGGTDTQYF
TRBJ1-3 | TRBV2 | few | - | TGTGCCAGCAGTGAAGACAGACGAAACACCATATATTTT | CASSEDRRNTIYF
TRBJ2-5 | TRBV7-2 | - | TRBD1 | TGTGCCAGCAGCATAGGATACCGGGACAGCCAAGAGACCCAGTACTTC | CASSIGYRDSQETQYF
TRBJ2-1 | TRBV6-1 | - | TRBD1 | TGTGCCAGCAGTGAAGCTTGGGGTACCGGGACAGCTTACAATGAGCAGTTCTTC | CASSEAWGTGTAYNEQFF
TRBJ2-3 | TRBV10-3 | - | - | TGTGCCATCAGTGAGCTAGGCGGCGACAGCACAGATACGCAGTATTTT | CAISELGGDSTDTQYF
TRBJ2-2 | TRBV18 | - | - | TGTGCCAGCTCACCACACCCTACTGTCGGGGAGCTGTTTTTT | CASSPHPTVGELFF
TRBJ2-7 | TRBV14 | - | - | TGTGCCAGCAGCCAGGGCGCGGAGGGGACAGTCTCCTACGAGCAGTACTTC | CASSQGAEGTVSYEQYF
TRBJ2-7 | TRBV5-1 | - | - | TGCGCCAGCAGCCCCGGCTTAGCGGCCCCCTACGAGCAGTACTTC | CASSPGLAAPYEQYF
TRBJ2-7 | TRBV4-1 | - | TRBD2 | TGCGCCAGCAGCCCTGATCGACTAGCGGACTCCTACGAGCAGTACTTC | CASSPDRLADSYEQYF
TRBJ2-2 | TRBV19 | - | TRBD1 | TGTGCCAGTAGACCGAACAGGGGGCGAGGCACCGGGGAGCTGTTTTTT | CASRPNRGRGTGELFF
TRBJ2-7 | TRBV5-5 | - | TRBD1 | TGTGCCAGCAGCGCCCAGCCCGGGACAGGGGGCGATCCTCAAGAGCAGTACTTC | CASSAQPGTGGDPQEQYF
TRBJ2-3 | TRBV5-8 | - | - | TGTGCCAGCAGCATGGAGGGGCCAGATACGCAGTATTTT | CASSMEGPDTQYF
TRBJ1-5 | TRBV28 | - | - | TGTGCCAGCAGTCATTTACTCAGGGGTGGCAATCAGCCCCAGCATTTT | CASSHLLRGGNQPQHF
TRBJ2-3 | TRBV7-2 | - | TRBD2 | TGTGCCAGCAGCTTATGGACTAGCGGGAAGACCGGGGCCACAGATACGCAGTATTTT | CASSLWTSGKTGATDTQYF
TRBJ1-2 | TRBV7-2 | - | - | TGTGCCAGCAGCTTCGGGCTGGGAGGGTATGGCTACACCTTC | CASSFGLGGYGYTF
TRBJ2-7 | TRBV7-2 | - | - | TGTGCCAGCAGCTTAAAAGGGACTGCCTACGAGCAGTACTTC | CASSLKGTAYEQYF
TRBJ2-7 | TRBV18 | - | TRBD2 | TGTGCCAGCTCACCGACTAGCGGGACAAACTACGAGCAGTACTTC | CASSPTSGTNYEQYF
TRBJ2-3 | TRBV19 | - | TRBD1 | TGTGCCAGTAGTATCACGGACAGGGGGTCTGGAGATACGCAGTATTTT | CASSITDRGSGDTQYF
TRBJ2-2 | TRBV4-2 | - | - | TGTGCCAGCAGCCAAGATTGGGGGGTCACCGGGGAGCTGTTTTTT | CASSQDWGVTGELFF
TRBJ2-7 | TRBV18 | once | - | TGTGCCAGCTCACCACCATCGGGGTACGAGCAGTACTTC | CASSPPSGYEQYF
TRBJ2-7 | TRBV19 | - | TRBD2 | TGTGCCAGTAGGCAGAGGACTAGCGGGGGAGGCTACGAGCAGTACTTC | CASRQRTSGGGYEQYF
TRBJ1-2 | TRBV5-6 | - | TRBD1 | TGTGCCAGCAGCTTTGGAACCGGGACAGGGATCTATGGCTACACCTTC | CASSFGTGTGIYGYTF
TRBJ2-1 | TRBV7-3 | - | TRBD1 | TGTGCCAGCAGCTTAGGGACAGGGTACGATGAGCAGTTCTTC | CASSLGTGYDEQFF
TRBJ2-3 | TRBV11-3 | - | - | TGTGCAAGCAGAGCGTATGAGGGAGATACGCAGTATTTT | CASRAYEGDTQYF
TRBJ2-5 | TRBV7-7 | - | TRBD2 | TGTGCCAGCAGCCTTAGCGGGGGGAAACAAGAGACCCAGTACTTC | CASSLSGGKQETQYF
TRBJ2-1 | TRBV11-2 | - | TRBD2 | TGTGCCAGCAGCTTATACAGTTCGCGGGGGTTCTACAATGAGCAGTTCTTC | CASSLYSSRGFYNEQFF